The entry below describes one T cell receptor (beta chain). Its antigen target is currently unknown. It has no much larger one-base neighbor in the sample; base qualities were not kept. TCRbeta CDR3 regions were sequenced with the immunoSEQ Assay. After extraction, genomic DNA underwent amplification by bias-controlled multiplex PCR, followed by high-throughput sequencing. On the authors' methods: To quantify the absolute abundance of every unique TCRbeta CDR3 region, sequences were collapsed and filtered. T cell fraction was estimated by normalizing TCRbeta template counts to usable DNA, with usable DNA measured through amplification of reference genes found in all nucleated cells. Repertoire TCRs were annotated as SARS-CoV-2-specific when V gene, CDR3 amino acid sequence and J gene were exactly matched to a known reactive TCR set. The reference SARS-CoV-2 TCR set came from MIRA and was filtered for enrichment in COVID-19-positive ImmuneCODE repertoires, removing public or cross-reactive TCRs. Using the MIRA antigens, annotated TCRs were further analysed by specific ORF or by position within an ORF. Breadth was defined as annotated unique rearrangements over total unique productive rearrangements; depth was the summed frequency of those rearrangements. Two-sided Wilcoxon rank-sum tests were used to compare TCR breadth between groups. TCRdb took this table from immuneACCESS and kept in-frame rearrangements with V and J called. Such tables lack part of the clones; where checked against another copy, unresolved V genes explain under half of the gap, and the rest is unexplained. V, J and clone size are taken as reported in that table, and D and trimming were inferred from the DNA itself. A total of 360,000 or so clones appear in this sample, about nine tenths of them only once. The ten top clones hold 1.5% to 2% of the sample.

Including the terminal cysteine and phenylalanine, the CDR3 comprises 15 residues. Only the CDR3 DNA stays, 45 bases, in frame from base 1. In the germline V gene (reference sequence), CDR1 corresponds to MNHEY and CDR2 to SMNVEV. V sheds 5 bases and J sheds 4 bases, leaving 18 bases between their ends. What the treatment or condition label conveys for this sample: about 20 received Ad26.COV2.S at low or high dose, single or two shots; roughly 5 received placebo; per-sample allocation not given. For vaccine and placebo recipients, the sequenced repertoires came from samples collected on day 63 after the first injection. In Cohort 1b, 25 adults aged 18-55 years were enrolled at a single site in Boston, USA, between 29 July and 7 August 2020. Ad26.COV2.S was a replication-incompetent adenovirus type 26 vector that expressed a prefusion-stabilized SARS-CoV-2 spike protein derived from the original Wuhan strain.

The data derive from a study of Ad26.COV2.S vaccination and SARS-CoV-2 variants (dated by TCRdb to the early 2020s). Background on the whole study: Donors in the vaccine arm were drawn from COV1001, a multicentre, randomized, double-blind, placebo-controlled phase I-IIa trial testing Ad26.COV2.S in healthy adults. Dosing of Ad26.COV2.S was intramuscular, at either 5x10^10 or 1x10^11 viral particles, delivered as one shot or as two shots spaced 56 days apart. TCRbeta repertoire sequencing served as the tool for gauging how specific and how broad the SARS-CoV-2-reactive T cell receptors were following Ad26.COV2.S vaccination. The TCR-sequenced set comprised around 30 samples: some 20 Ad26.COV2.S vaccine recipients, 5 placebo recipients and 8 SARS-CoV-2 convalescent individuals. Trial participants were randomized into five groups of five: low-dose or high-dose Ad26.COV2.S given once or twice, or placebo on both occasions. Throughout the experiments and outcome assessment, investigators stayed blinded to trial group allocation. Findings and caveats that apply to the study as a whole: According to the authors, total T cell responses may have been underestimated by the TCR breadth and depth analyses. Substantial breadth of spike-specific CD8+ and CD4+ T cell responses was reported after vaccination. Non-spike TCR breadth was comparable between vaccine and placebo recipients, consistent with the vaccine containing only spike. Comparing responses between vaccine doses or regimens was not something the study was powered to do. Compared with placebo recipients, Ad26.COV2.S recipients showed higher spike-specific TCR breadth (P = 0.0014).

The sequencing here drew on peripheral blood, taken in a trial of Ad26.COV2.S vaccine versus placebo. The origin of this receptor is a person between 18 and 60 years old who received the Ad26.COV2.S COVID-19 vaccine or a placebo. Recombination connected TRBV27 to TRBJ2-7; the D gene is tentatively TRBD1 or TRBD2, each matching 5 bases. The CDR3 region has the sequence CASSPLGPPSYEQYF. DNA sequence: TGTGCCAGCAGTCCTTTGGGACCCCCGAGTTACGAGCAGTACTTC.